This record concerns one T cell receptor beta chain sequence. One end of the junction does not line up with germline, which may come from a read error. The method was immunoSEQ multiplex PCR; TCRdb's version includes in-frame clones alone and lacks a portion of them. The sample has roughly 70,000 clones, 94% seen once; the top ten hold approximately 3%. The length of the CDR3 is 11 residues. Germline lookup yields CDR1 SQVTM and CDR2 ANQGSEA. This record belongs to a study of control samples from healthy donors and cancer patients. Material for sequencing was blood. The sequence was collected from a woman aged 25 to 39 in good health. V is TRBV29-1 and J is TRBJ2-3, with 9 bases matching TRBD2. Here the CDR3 reads CSGGGGDTQYF. CDR3 DNA: TGTTCCGGCGGGGGGGGAGATACGCAGTATTTT.